The rows below give T cell receptor beta chains drawn from one sample of a study of vaccination effects on CD4 cells after COVID-19. Some clones are missing from TCRdb's copy, which holds only in-frame ones; the method was immunoSEQ multiplex PCR. The sample holds approximately 45,000 clones; approximately 80% are singletons and the top ten take approximately 12%. These TCRs' antigens remain unknown. The specimen comprised CD4+ T cells from PBMCs cultured without peptide, sampled before COVID-19 vaccination. The receptors shown here come from a human donor who had a prior SARS-CoV-2 infection. CDR3s include the opening cysteine and the closing phenylalanine or tryptophan. The order of the fields is V gene, D gene, J gene, clone size, CDR3 DNA, CDR3 protein. D genes are given only for firm matches. Rows give clone size only sometimes, using once, few, many, or a class for an expanded clone.

v_call: TRBV18
d_call: -
j_call: TRBJ2-7
clone_size: -
cdr3_nt: TGTGCCAGCTCACAGGGGGCGGGAGTGTACGAGCAGTACTTC
cdr3_aa: CASSQGAGVYEQYF

v_call: TRBV6-5
d_call: -
j_call: TRBJ1-1
clone_size: -
cdr3_nt: TGTGCCAGCAGGACCCAGGGATACACTGAAGCTTTCTTT
cdr3_aa: CASRTQGYTEAFF

v_call: TRBV9
d_call: -
j_call: TRBJ1-1
clone_size: few
cdr3_nt: TGTGCCAGCAGCTGGGGGGATGGGAACACTGAAGCTTTCTTT
cdr3_aa: CASSWGDGNTEAFF

v_call: TRBV4-2
d_call: -
j_call: TRBJ1-4
clone_size: -
cdr3_nt: TGTGCCAGCAGCCATAAAGCCGGGGCCCCGGAGGGGACTAATGAAAAACTGTTTTTT
cdr3_aa: CASSHKAGAPEGTNEKLFF

v_call: TRBV9
d_call: -
j_call: TRBJ2-2
clone_size: -
cdr3_nt: TGTGCCAGCAGCGTACGGGGGAACACCGGGGAGCTGTTTTTT
cdr3_aa: CASSVRGNTGELFF

v_call: TRBV11-2
d_call: -
j_call: TRBJ2-1
clone_size: -
cdr3_nt: TGTGCCAGCAGCCGTGGAGATGAGCAGTTCTTC
cdr3_aa: CASSRGDEQFF

v_call: TRBV5-5
d_call: -
j_call: TRBJ2-2
clone_size: -
cdr3_nt: TGTGCCAGCAGCTCCACCCCCAGGGCAAACACCGGGGAGCTGTTTTTT
cdr3_aa: CASSSTPRANTGELFF

v_call: TRBV27
d_call: -
j_call: TRBJ1-5
clone_size: -
cdr3_nt: TGTGCCAGCAGTTTAGTGGGACATCAGCCCCAGCATTTT
cdr3_aa: CASSLVGHQPQHF

v_call: TRBV10-3
d_call: TRBD1
j_call: TRBJ2-5
clone_size: once
cdr3_nt: TGTGCCATCAGGAACAGGGGGCTAGAGACCCAGTACTTC
cdr3_aa: CAIRNRGLETQYF

v_call: TRBV4-2
d_call: -
j_call: TRBJ2-7
clone_size: few
cdr3_nt: TGTGCCAGCAGCCCCACGAGGGTTGTATCCTACGAGCAGTACTTC
cdr3_aa: CASSPTRVVSYEQYF

v_call: TRBV5-6
d_call: TRBD1
j_call: TRBJ2-7
clone_size: -
cdr3_nt: TGTGCCAGCAGCTCAACCTGGAGACAGGGAAATGTCTACGAGCAGTACTTC
cdr3_aa: CASSSTWRQGNVYEQYF

v_call: TRBV21-1
d_call: -
j_call: TRBJ2-7
clone_size: once
cdr3_nt: TGTGCCAGCAGCAAGGGGTGGAGGGAGGCTGAAGAGCAGTACTTC
cdr3_aa: CASSKGWREAEEQYF

v_call: TRBV10-3
d_call: TRBD1
j_call: TRBJ2-7
clone_size: -
cdr3_nt: TGTGCCATCAGTGAAAACCGCGGGACAGGGAGCGAGCAGTACTTC
cdr3_aa: CAISENRGTGSEQYF

v_call: TRBV11-3
d_call: -
j_call: TRBJ1-2
clone_size: few
cdr3_nt: TGTGCCAGCAGCTTTCGGGGGAGTAACTATGGCTACACCTTC
cdr3_aa: CASSFRGSNYGYTF

v_call: TRBV6-5
d_call: TRBD1
j_call: TRBJ1-2
clone_size: -
cdr3_nt: TGTGCCAGCAGTACTCGGGACAGGGTGGGCTATGGCTACACCTTC
cdr3_aa: CASSTRDRVGYGYTF

v_call: TRBV7-5
d_call: -
j_call: TRBJ2-5
clone_size: -
cdr3_nt: TGTGCCAGAAGCTTAACCGCGTGGCTAGCGGGGCGACACCAAGAGACCCAGTACTTC
cdr3_aa: CARSLTAWLAGRHQETQYF

v_call: TRBV5-4
d_call: -
j_call: TRBJ2-7
clone_size: -
cdr3_nt: TGTGCCAGCAGCTCGTGGACCGGGACGAGAACCTACGAGCAGTACTTC
cdr3_aa: CASSSWTGTRTYEQYF

v_call: TRBV7-6
d_call: -
j_call: TRBJ2-5
clone_size: -
cdr3_nt: TGTGCCAGCAGCCGCTCATCTAGCCCTATTTGGACCCAGTACTTC
cdr3_aa: CASSRSSSPIWTQYF

v_call: TRBV5-1
d_call: -
j_call: TRBJ2-3
clone_size: -
cdr3_nt: TGCGCCAGCGGACAATCCCCAGATAGCACAGATACGCAGTATTTT
cdr3_aa: CASGQSPDSTDTQYF

v_call: TRBV20-1
d_call: TRBD1
j_call: TRBJ2-7
clone_size: -
cdr3_nt: TGCAGTGCTAGTGACAGGGACTACGAGCAGTACTTC
cdr3_aa: CSASDRDYEQYF

v_call: TRBV5-1
d_call: TRBD1
j_call: TRBJ1-2
clone_size: -
cdr3_nt: TGCGCCAGCAGCTCCGACAGGGGTGTGCGTGGCTACACCTTC
cdr3_aa: CASSSDRGVRGYTF

v_call: TRBV12-3/TRBV12-4
d_call: -
j_call: TRBJ1-3
clone_size: -
cdr3_nt: TGTGCCAGCAGTACCCGACTCAGAAACACCATATATTTT
cdr3_aa: CASSTRLRNTIYF

v_call: TRBV5-6
d_call: -
j_call: TRBJ2-3
clone_size: -
cdr3_nt: TGTGCCAGCAACTCCAGGGGAACAGATACGCAGTATTTT
cdr3_aa: CASNSRGTDTQYF

v_call: TRBV6-6
d_call: -
j_call: TRBJ2-7
clone_size: -
cdr3_nt: TGTGCCAGCAGTTACGGTAACAGCTTACATTACGAGCAGTACTTC
cdr3_aa: CASSYGNSLHYEQYF

v_call: TRBV10-3
d_call: -
j_call: TRBJ2-3
clone_size: -
cdr3_nt: TGTGCCATCAGACTGGACATCGAGGGCACAGATACGCAGTATTTT
cdr3_aa: CAIRLDIEGTDTQYF

v_call: TRBV7-2
d_call: -
j_call: TRBJ1-2
clone_size: few
cdr3_nt: TGTGCCAGCAGCTTACGAGGGTCCTATGGCTACACCTTC
cdr3_aa: CASSLRGSYGYTF

v_call: TRBV23-1
d_call: -
j_call: TRBJ2-2
clone_size: -
cdr3_nt: TGCGCCAGCGTCAAGCCCGGGGGCAGCTCGAACACCGGGGAGCTGTTTTTT
cdr3_aa: CASVKPGGSSNTGELFF

v_call: TRBV2
d_call: -
j_call: TRBJ1-2
clone_size: -
cdr3_nt: TGTGCCAGCAGTGAACAATATGGCTACACCTTC
cdr3_aa: CASSEQYGYTF

v_call: TRBV19
d_call: -
j_call: TRBJ2-7
clone_size: -
cdr3_nt: TGTGCCAGTAGTATCGCTCTTTGGGGCGACTCCTACGAGCAGTACTTC
cdr3_aa: CASSIALWGDSYEQYF

v_call: TRBV4-1
d_call: -
j_call: TRBJ2-3
clone_size: -
cdr3_nt: TGCGCCAGCAGCCAAGATCATCGCGGGGTCACAGATACGCAGTATTTT
cdr3_aa: CASSQDHRGVTDTQYF

v_call: TRBV6-4
d_call: TRBD1
j_call: TRBJ2-1
clone_size: -
cdr3_nt: TGTGCCAGCAGTGACTCGGGGACAGGGGGCTCCTACAATGAGCAGTTCTTC
cdr3_aa: CASSDSGTGGSYNEQFF

v_call: TRBV5-1
d_call: -
j_call: TRBJ2-2
clone_size: -
cdr3_nt: TGCGCCAGCAGCGGAGGGGGCCGGATGAACACCGGGGAGCTGTTTTTT
cdr3_aa: CASSGGGRMNTGELFF

v_call: TRBV2
d_call: TRBD1
j_call: TRBJ1-1
clone_size: few
cdr3_nt: TGTGCCAGCAGTGACCAGGGGGCAATTACTGAAGCTTTCTTT
cdr3_aa: CASSDQGAITEAFF

v_call: TRBV5-1
d_call: -
j_call: TRBJ2-6
clone_size: -
cdr3_nt: TGCGCCAGCAGCTTGGGACCGGGAGCCTCTGGGGCCAACGTCCTGACTTTC
cdr3_aa: CASSLGPGASGANVLTF

v_call: TRBV3-1/TRBV3-2
d_call: -
j_call: TRBJ2-1
clone_size: -
cdr3_nt: TGTGCCAGCAGCCAAGTTAGGCGGCTAGCGTTGTACAATGAGCAGTTCTTC
cdr3_aa: CASSQVRRLALYNEQFF

v_call: TRBV6-1
d_call: -
j_call: TRBJ2-3
clone_size: few
cdr3_nt: TGTGCCAGCAGTGAATCAAGAGCGCAAGATACGCAGTATTTT
cdr3_aa: CASSESRAQDTQYF

v_call: TRBV7-3
d_call: TRBD1
j_call: TRBJ2-6
clone_size: -
cdr3_nt: TGTGCCAGCATCTGGGGGACAGGGAGCTCTGGGGCCAACGTCCTGACTTTC
cdr3_aa: CASIWGTGSSGANVLTF

v_call: TRBV2
d_call: -
j_call: TRBJ1-5
clone_size: once
cdr3_nt: TGTGCCAGCGCGTCCGGGACCGGAGGGCAGCCCCAGCATTTT
cdr3_aa: CASASGTGGQPQHF

v_call: TRBV24-1
d_call: TRBD2
j_call: TRBJ2-1
clone_size: medium-sized
cdr3_nt: TGTGCCACCAGTGACCCGGGGGGAGCGGGAGTAGAGCAGTTCTTC
cdr3_aa: CATSDPGGAGVEQFF

v_call: TRBV6-2/TRBV6-3
d_call: -
j_call: TRBJ2-4
clone_size: -
cdr3_nt: TGTGCCAGCAGCCCTTCCCCGGTAGCGGCCCAAAACATTCAGTACTTC
cdr3_aa: CASSPSPVAAQNIQYF

v_call: TRBV3-1/TRBV3-2
d_call: -
j_call: TRBJ2-2
clone_size: few
cdr3_nt: TGTGCCAGCAGCCTCATAGACACCGGGGAGCTGTTTTTT
cdr3_aa: CASSLIDTGELFF

v_call: TRBV4-1
d_call: TRBD1
j_call: TRBJ1-4
clone_size: once
cdr3_nt: TGCGCCAGCAGCCCGAACCCCGGGACAGGGCGTAAAATTAATGAAAAACTGTTTTTT
cdr3_aa: CASSPNPGTGRKINEKLFF

v_call: TRBV6-2/TRBV6-3
d_call: -
j_call: TRBJ1-5
clone_size: -
cdr3_nt: TGTGCCAGCAGCTCACGGCAGGGCGATCAGCCCCAGCATTTT
cdr3_aa: CASSSRQGDQPQHF